Presented here are 5 T cell receptor beta chains from one specimen sequenced in a study of CXCR3-negative and CXCR3-positive naive CD8 T cells. Libraries of TRB cDNA were made by 5' RACE and carried UMIs. After re-calling the 5' RACE reads, TCRdb lists one entry per CDR3 protein, DNA absent. Its clone listing holds under 85,000 distinct CDR3 sequences. The sequencing input was naive CXCR3- CD8+ T cells from blood. Subset: CD45RO-CCR7+CD27+CD95- naive CD8+ T cells lacking CXCR3 (TNR3-). These receptor sequences come from a human donor in good health. Some clones in this sample may be carry-over from other donors' samples.

V is TRBV21-1 and J is TRBJ2-7; TCRdb's assignment of TRBD2 cannot be checked, as there is no DNA. TRBV21-1 is labeled a pseudogene. This CDR3 comprises 19 residues. CDR3 loop: CASSKLSTSGKVCSYEQYF.

V and J are TRBV7-3 and TRBJ2-5; lacking DNA, the TRBD2 call made by TCRdb goes unchecked. Germline CDR1 SGHTA, CDR2 FQGTGA. The CDR3 covers 13 residues. The CDR3: CASSLNSAETQYF. The full variable domain, with the rest looked up from reference TRBV7-3 and TRBJ2-5, is GAGVSQTPSNKVTEKGKYVELRCDPISGHTALYWYRQSLGQGPEFLIYFQGTGAADDSGLPNDRFFAVRPEGSVSTLKIQRTERGDSAVYLCASSLNSAETQYFGPGTRLLVL.

The V gene is TRBV29-1, the J gene TRBJ2-1; the D call of TRBD2 rests on TCRdb alone, since no DNA is present to check it. The CDR3 covers 13 residues. CDR1 SQVTM and CDR2 ANQGSEA come from the germline V gene. The CDR3 loop is CSVVALSYNEQFF.

The chain employs TRBV30 and TRBJ2-3; TCRdb names TRBD2, which stays unverified in the absence of DNA. This CDR3 contains 15 residues. CDR1 is GTSNPN, CDR2 SVGIG, per germline (reference sequence). CDR3 residues: CAWSSGLFSTDTQYF.

V gene TRBV29-1 combines with J gene TRBJ1-1; absent DNA, TCRdb's TRBD1 call cannot be checked. The CDR3 has 12 residues. Germline V gene data show CDR1 as SQVTM and CDR2 as ANQGSEA. This chain's CDR3 is CSVGAGGTEAFF.